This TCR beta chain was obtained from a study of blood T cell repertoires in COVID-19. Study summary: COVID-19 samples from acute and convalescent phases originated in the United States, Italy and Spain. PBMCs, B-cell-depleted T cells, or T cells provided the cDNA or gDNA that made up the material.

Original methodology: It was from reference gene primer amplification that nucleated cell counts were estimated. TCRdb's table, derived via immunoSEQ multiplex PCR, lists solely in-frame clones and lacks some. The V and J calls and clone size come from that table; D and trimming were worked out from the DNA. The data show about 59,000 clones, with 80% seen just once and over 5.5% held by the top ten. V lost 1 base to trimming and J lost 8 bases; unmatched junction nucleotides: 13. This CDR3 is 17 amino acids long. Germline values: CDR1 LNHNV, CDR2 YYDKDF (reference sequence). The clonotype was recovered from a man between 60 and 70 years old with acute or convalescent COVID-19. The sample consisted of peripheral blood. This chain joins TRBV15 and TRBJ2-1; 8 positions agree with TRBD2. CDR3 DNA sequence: TGTGCCACCAGCAGAGGTCGGGGGGGAGTAGCTTCAGATGAGCAGTTCTTC. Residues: CATSRGRGGVASDEQFF.